One T cell receptor beta chain is described in this entry. Per germline, CDR1 KGHSH and CDR2 LQKENI. This CDR3 is built from 16 residues. Trimming stripped 0 bases from V and 2 bases from J, with 13 bases between. This sample stems from a study of blood T cell repertoires in COVID-19. Across the study: Some COVID-19 samples were acute and others convalescent; all came from the United States, Italy and Spain. T cells, B-cell-depleted T cells, or PBMCs supplied cDNA or gDNA.

How the authors handled the data: How many nucleated cells were present was estimated from reference gene primer amplification. TCRdb keeps only in-frame clones here, not all; method: immunoSEQ multiplex PCR. That table supplies the V and J calls and clone size; D and trimming were determined from the DNA. The sample comprises about 110,000 clones, about 80% of which are singletons, and over 4% rests with the top ten. V and J are TRBV18 and TRBJ1-2; possibly TRBD1 for D (5 bases). This sequence originates from a man aged 65-85 years with acute or convalescent COVID-19. Input material: peripheral blood. The CDR3 DNA reads TGTGCCAGCTCACCACCTTCGTCGGGGGAGAACTATGGCTACACCTTC. It translates to CASSPPSSGENYGYTF.